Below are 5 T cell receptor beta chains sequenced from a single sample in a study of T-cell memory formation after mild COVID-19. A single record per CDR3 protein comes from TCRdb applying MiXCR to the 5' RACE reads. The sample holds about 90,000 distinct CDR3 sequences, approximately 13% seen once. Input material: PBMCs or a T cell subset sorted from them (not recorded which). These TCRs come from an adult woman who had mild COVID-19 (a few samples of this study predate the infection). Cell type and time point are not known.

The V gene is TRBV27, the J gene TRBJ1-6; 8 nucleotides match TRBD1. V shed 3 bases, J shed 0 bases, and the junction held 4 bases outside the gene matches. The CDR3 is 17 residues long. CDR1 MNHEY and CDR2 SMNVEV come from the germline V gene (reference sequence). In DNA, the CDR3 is TGTGCCAGCAGTTTTTCAGGGGGCGACTCCTATAATTCACCCCTCCACTTT. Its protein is CASSFSGGDSYNSPLHF.

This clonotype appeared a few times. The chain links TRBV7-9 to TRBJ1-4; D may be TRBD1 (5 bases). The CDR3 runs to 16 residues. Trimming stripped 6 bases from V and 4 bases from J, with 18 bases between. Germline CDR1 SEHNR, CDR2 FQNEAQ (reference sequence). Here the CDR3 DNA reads TGTGCCAGCAGTCCCGCAATGGGGGGGTTTAATGAAAAACTGTTTTTT. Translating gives CASSPAMGGFNEKLFF.

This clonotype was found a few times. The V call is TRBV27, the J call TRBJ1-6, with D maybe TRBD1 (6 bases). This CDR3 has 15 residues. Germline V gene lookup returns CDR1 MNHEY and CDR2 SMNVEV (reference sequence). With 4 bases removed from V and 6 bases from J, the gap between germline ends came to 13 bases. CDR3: CASSWGGLGNSPLHF. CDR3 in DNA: TGTGCCAGCAGTTGGGGGGGGCTGGGTAATTCACCCCTCCACTTT.

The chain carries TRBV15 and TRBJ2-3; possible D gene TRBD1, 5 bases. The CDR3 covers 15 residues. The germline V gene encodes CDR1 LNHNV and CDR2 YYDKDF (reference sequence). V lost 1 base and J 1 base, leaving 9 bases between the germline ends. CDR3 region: CATSRGGRGTDTQYF. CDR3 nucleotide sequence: TGTGCCACCAGCAGAGGGGGCCGGGGCACAGATACGCAGTATTTT.

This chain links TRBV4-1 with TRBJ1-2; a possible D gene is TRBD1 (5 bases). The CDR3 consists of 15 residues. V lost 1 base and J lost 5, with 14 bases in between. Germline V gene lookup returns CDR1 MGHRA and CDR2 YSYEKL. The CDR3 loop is CASSQGQVKGYGYTF. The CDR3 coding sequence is TGCGCCAGCAGCCAAGGCCAGGTCAAGGGGTATGGCTACACCTTC.